The 5 T cell receptor beta chains presented below share a single source sample, sequenced in a study of blood T cell repertoires in COVID-19. Using immunoSEQ multiplex PCR, the repertoire was profiled, and TCRdb retains in-frame clones only, with some absent. The sample lists under 150,000 clones; about 85% were seen once. Sequenced input: peripheral blood. Receptor source: a human donor in a cohort sampled during active COVID-19.

The rearrangement links TRBV3-1 (or the pseudogene TRBV3-2) to TRBJ1-4, with 7 bases fitting TRBD1. Unmatched junction bases numbered 8, after V lost 0 bases and J lost 7 bases. Germline values: CDR1 LGHDT, CDR2 YNNKEL (reference sequence). The CDR3 runs to 16 residues. The CDR3, as DNA: TGTGCCAGCAGCCAAGACTTCCGAGGGGGCGGTGAAAAACTGTTTTTT. This sequence encodes CASSQDFRGGGEKLFF.

This chain's CDR3 is CASSTGVLGGTQYF. The CDR3 DNA reads as TGTGCCAGCAGCACGGGGGTCCTGGGTGGGACCCAGTACTTC. J is TRBJ2-5 and V is TRBV7-2; tentative D call: TRBD2 (6 bases). The length of the CDR3 is 14 residues. The V end lost 5 bases, the J end lost 7 bases, and 17 bases lay between the germline ends. Germline loops: CDR1 SGHTA, CDR2 FQGNSA.

The CDR3 DNA sequence: TGTGCCAGCAGGGAGGAGGGTAATATGGGCAATCAGCCCCAGCATTTT. Translated: CASREEGNMGNQPQHF. The rearrangement joins TRBV28 to TRBJ1-5; D not certain. The CDR3 is made up of 16 amino acids. V lost 6 bases and J 2 bases, leaving 17 bases between the germline ends. The germline CDR1 and CDR2 sequences are MDHEN and SYDVKM.

The chain carries TRBV6-5 and TRBJ1-5; maybe TRBD1 (5 bases). V lost 10 bases and J lost 6, with 19 bases in between. CDR3 length: 14 amino acids. Per the germline V gene, CDR1 is MNHEY and CDR2 is SVGAGI. The CDR3 sequence is CATIAMQGVQPQHF. DNA of the CDR3: TGTGCCACAATAGCAATGCAGGGTGTTCAGCCCCAGCATTTT.

On this clone itself: Compared with germline, one end of the junction differs, possibly owing to a read error. The V call is TRBV6-6, the J call TRBJ1-2; the D gene is possibly TRBD1 (5 bases). The CDR3 contains 11 residues. The germline V gene has CDR1 MNHNY and CDR2 SVGAGI (reference sequence). The CDR3 DNA sequence: TGTGCCACCAGTACAGGCTATGGCTACACCTTC. This sequence encodes CATSTGYGYTF.